This T cell receptor (beta chain) came from a study of T-cell reconstitution after alpha-beta-depleted transplantation in children. Trimming took 7 bases from V and 2 from J, leaving 7 bases between them. Per germline, CDR1 SGHRS and CDR2 YFSETQ. The CDR3 spans 11 residues. Unique molecular identifiers featured in how the TCRbeta library was prepared. TCRdb redid the calling of the PCR reads with MiXCR, one entry per CDR3 protein. The profile shows hundreds of thousands of distinct CDR3 sequences, over 15% of them singletons. This clonotype appeared many times. The chain recombines TRBV5-1 with TRBJ2-7; D ambiguous. The sequencing here drew on PBMCs from the stem cell graft donor, taken from the stem cell graft. This TCR was sampled from a human donor who donated a stem cell graft to a child with acute myeloid leukemia. CDR3: CASGSPYEQYV. CDR3 in DNA: TGCGCCAGCGGCTCGCCCTACGAGCAGTACGTC.